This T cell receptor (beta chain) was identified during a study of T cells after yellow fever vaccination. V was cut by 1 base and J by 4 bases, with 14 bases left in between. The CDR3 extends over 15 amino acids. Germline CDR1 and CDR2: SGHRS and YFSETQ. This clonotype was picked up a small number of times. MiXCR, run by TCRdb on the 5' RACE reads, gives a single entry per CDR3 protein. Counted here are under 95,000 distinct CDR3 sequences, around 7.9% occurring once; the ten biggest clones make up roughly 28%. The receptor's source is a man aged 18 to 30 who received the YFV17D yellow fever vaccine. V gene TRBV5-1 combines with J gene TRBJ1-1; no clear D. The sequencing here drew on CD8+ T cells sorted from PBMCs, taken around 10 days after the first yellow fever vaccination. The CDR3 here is CASSLYGVRGTEAFF. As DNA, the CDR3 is TGCGCCAGCAGCTTGTATGGGGTACGTGGCACTGAAGCTTTCTTT.